This T cell receptor beta chain came from a study of OX40 agonist ivuxolimab in advanced cancers. Study-level information: The study reported partial responses in three patients: one hepatocellular carcinoma, two cutaneous melanoma.

Patients were excluded for autoimmune disease history or systemic immunosuppression. Cycle 7 day 1, cycle 4 day 1, and baseline were the timepoints at which blood was sampled. CDR3 length equals 13 residues. V was pared by 6 bases and J by 6 bases, with 15 bases between. CDR1 and CDR2 (germline): SNHLY, FYNNEI. The table came from immunoSEQ multiplex PCR; TCRdb's copy has only in-frame clones and leaves some out. The sample has roughly 110,000 clones; 90% are singletons. Sequenced material: CD4+ or CD8+ T cells sorted from blood, taken in a trial of the OX40 agonist ivuxolimab. The chain links TRBV2 to TRBJ2-7; D tentatively reads TRBD1 or TRBD2 (5 bases each). The sequence was collected from an adult with an advanced solid tumor such as melanoma, head and neck, liver or kidney cancer. Here the CDR3 reads CASRVSGPGEQYF. Here the CDR3 DNA reads TGTGCCAGCAGAGTCTCGGGGCCGGGCGAGCAGTACTTC.